The TCR beta chain under discussion was sequenced for a study of blood T cell repertoires in COVID-19. Study overall: Sites across the United States, Italy and Spain contributed samples from acute and convalescent COVID-19. From T cells, B-cell-depleted T cells, or PBMCs came the material, which was cDNA or gDNA.

In this sample, this clone turned up once. How the authors handled the data: Using reference gene primer amplification, nucleated cell counts were estimated. Some clones are missing from TCRdb's copy, which holds only in-frame ones; the method was immunoSEQ multiplex PCR. The V and J calls and clone size come from that table; D and trimming were worked out from the DNA. The data contain about 240,000 clones, approximately 86% of them singletons. The junction had 15 bases not matched to a gene; V was cut back by 6 bases and J by 9 bases. Germline V gene lookup returns CDR1 MNHEY and CDR2 SVGAGI. This CDR3 is 15 amino acids long. Seattle participants joined during active infection and were tracked over time.

The rearrangement joins TRBV6-5 to TRBJ2-5; 8 nucleotides agree with TRBD2. The sequenced sample consisted of peripheral blood. This clonotype was sampled from a woman aged 50 to 60 with COVID-19, enrolled during active disease. This CDR3 is CASSPVGGGMGAQYF. CDR3 DNA sequence: TGTGCCAGCAGCCCCGTCGGGGGGGGCATGGGGGCCCAGTACTTC.